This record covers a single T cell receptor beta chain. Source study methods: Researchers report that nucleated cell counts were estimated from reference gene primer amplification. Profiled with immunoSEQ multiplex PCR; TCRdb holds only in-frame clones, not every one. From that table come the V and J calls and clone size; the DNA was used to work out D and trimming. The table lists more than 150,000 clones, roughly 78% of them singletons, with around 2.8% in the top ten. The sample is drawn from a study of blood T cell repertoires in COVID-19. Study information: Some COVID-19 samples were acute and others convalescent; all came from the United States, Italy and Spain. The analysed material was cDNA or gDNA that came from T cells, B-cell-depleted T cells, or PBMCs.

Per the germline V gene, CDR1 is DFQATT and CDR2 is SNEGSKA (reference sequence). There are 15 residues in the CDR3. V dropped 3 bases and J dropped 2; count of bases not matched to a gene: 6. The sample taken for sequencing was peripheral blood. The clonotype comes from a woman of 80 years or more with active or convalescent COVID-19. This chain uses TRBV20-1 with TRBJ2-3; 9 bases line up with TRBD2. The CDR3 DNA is TGCAGTGCTAGTAATGTAGCGGGGGACACAGATACGCAGTATTTT. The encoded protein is CSASNVAGDTDTQYF.